This T cell receptor beta chain appears in the sequencing data of a study of control samples from healthy donors and cancer patients. Here immunoSEQ multiplex PCR was the method, and the copy in TCRdb shows in-frame clones only, minus some. The sample includes about 140,000 clones, about 90% of them seen just once. Trimming cost V 6 bases and J 2 bases, with 18 bases left between them. CDR3 length: 16 residues. The germline V gene encodes CDR1 SGHVS and CDR2 FNYEAQ. The gene calls are TRBV7-6 and TRBJ2-3; D gene uncertain. Material for sequencing was blood. The clonotype was recovered from a man aged 18 to 29 in good health. CDR3 region: CASSSTASGSTDTQYF. The DNA for the CDR3 is TGTGCCAGCAGTTCAACTGCGTCCGGGTCCACAGATACGCAGTATTTT.